The source of this T cell receptor beta chain is a study of T-cell memory formation after mild COVID-19. The study's findings and limits: Within pre-infection memory, some responding clones were found, suggesting cross-reactive memory joined.

cDNA libraries for TCR alpha and TCR beta, carrying sample barcodes and UMIs, came from 5'RACE with constant-segment primers. Each CDR3 protein gets one entry after TCRdb re-called the 5' RACE reads with MiXCR. Of roughly 130,000 distinct CDR3 sequences in the sample, about a sixth were seen once. This clonotype occurred many times. Its specificity is not known. Trimming pared 3 bases from V and 6 bases from J, leaving 12 bases between. The CDR3 consists of 13 residues. The germline V gene encodes CDR1 MDHEN and CDR2 SYDVKM. This chain connects TRBV28 to TRBJ2-7; D possibly corresponds to TRBD1 (6 bases). The sequencing input was PBMCs or a T cell subset sorted from them (not recorded which). This TCR came from a man aged 18 to 35 who had mild COVID-19 (a few samples of this study predate the infection). Cell type and time point are not known. The CDR3 is CASSFTQGLEQYV. In DNA form, the CDR3 reads TGTGCCAGCAGTTTTACACAGGGTCTCGAGCAGTACGTC.